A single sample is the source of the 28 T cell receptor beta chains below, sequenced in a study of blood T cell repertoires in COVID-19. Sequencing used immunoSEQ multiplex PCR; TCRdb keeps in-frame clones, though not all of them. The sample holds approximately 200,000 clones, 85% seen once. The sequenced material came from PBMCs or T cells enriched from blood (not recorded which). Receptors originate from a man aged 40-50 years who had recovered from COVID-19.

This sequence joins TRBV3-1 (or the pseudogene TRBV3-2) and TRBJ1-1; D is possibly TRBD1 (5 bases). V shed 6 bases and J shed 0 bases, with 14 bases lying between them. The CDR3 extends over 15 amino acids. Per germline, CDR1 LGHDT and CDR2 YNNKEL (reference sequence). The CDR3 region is CASSQGGTLNTEAFF. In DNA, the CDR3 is TGTGCCAGCAGTCAGGGCGGGACTCTGAACACTGAAGCTTTCTTT.

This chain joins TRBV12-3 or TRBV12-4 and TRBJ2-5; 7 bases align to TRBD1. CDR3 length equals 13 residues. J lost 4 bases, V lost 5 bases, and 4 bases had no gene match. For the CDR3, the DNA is TGTGCCAGCAGTGGACAGGTGGGAGAGACCCAGTACTTC. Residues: CASSGQVGETQYF.

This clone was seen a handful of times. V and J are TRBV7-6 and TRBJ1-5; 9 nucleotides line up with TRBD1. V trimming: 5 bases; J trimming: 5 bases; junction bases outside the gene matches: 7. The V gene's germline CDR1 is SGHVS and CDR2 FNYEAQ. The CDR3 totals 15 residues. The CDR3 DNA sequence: TGTGCCAGCAGCCAAGGACAGGGGCCCTATCAGCCCCAGCATTTT. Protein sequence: CASSQGQGPYQPQHF.

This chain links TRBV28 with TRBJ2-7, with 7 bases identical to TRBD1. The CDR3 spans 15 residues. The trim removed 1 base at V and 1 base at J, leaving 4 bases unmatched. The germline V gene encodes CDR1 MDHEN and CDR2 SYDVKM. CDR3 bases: TGTGCCAGCAGTTTATTGGGGACAGCTTCCTACGAGCAGTACTTC. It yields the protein CASSLLGTASYEQYF.

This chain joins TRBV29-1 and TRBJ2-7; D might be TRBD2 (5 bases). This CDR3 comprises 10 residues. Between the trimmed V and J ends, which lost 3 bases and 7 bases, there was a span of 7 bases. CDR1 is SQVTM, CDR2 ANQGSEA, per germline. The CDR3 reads CSVESGEQYF. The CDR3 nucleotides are TGCAGCGTTGAGAGCGGTGAGCAGTACTTC.

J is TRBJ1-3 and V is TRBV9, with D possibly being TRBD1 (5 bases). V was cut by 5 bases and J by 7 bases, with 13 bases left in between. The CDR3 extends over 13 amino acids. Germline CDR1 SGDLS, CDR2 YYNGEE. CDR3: CASRVMEGNTIYF. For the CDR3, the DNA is TGTGCCAGCAGGGTAATGGAGGGGAACACCATATATTTT.

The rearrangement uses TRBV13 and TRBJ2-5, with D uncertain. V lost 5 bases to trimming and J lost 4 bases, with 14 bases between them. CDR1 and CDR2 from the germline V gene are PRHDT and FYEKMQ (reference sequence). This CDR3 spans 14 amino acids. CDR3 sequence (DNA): TGTGCCAGCAGCGCTAGACTGCTGGGAGAGACCCAGTACTTC. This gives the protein CASSARLLGETQYF.

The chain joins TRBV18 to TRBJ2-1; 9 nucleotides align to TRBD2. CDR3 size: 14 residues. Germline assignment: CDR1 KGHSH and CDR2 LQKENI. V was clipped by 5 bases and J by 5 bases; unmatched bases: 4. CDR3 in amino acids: CASSGLAPHNEQFF. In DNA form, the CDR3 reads TGTGCCAGCTCAGGACTAGCGCCACACAATGAGCAGTTCTTC.

The CDR3 reads CASSPTSGIREQYF. CDR3 in DNA: TGTGCCAGCTCACCGACTAGCGGGATTAGGGAGCAGTACTTC. This rearrangement joins TRBV18 to TRBJ2-7; 11 bases align to TRBD2. The CDR3 spans 14 residues. Germline lookup yields CDR1 KGHSH and CDR2 LQKENI. V dropped 3 bases and J dropped 7; count of bases not matched to a gene: 5.

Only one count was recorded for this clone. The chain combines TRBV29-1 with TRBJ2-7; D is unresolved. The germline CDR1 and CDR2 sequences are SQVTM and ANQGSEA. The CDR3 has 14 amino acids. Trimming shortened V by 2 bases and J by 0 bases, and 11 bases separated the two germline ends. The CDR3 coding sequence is TGCAGCGTTGAAACTGAGGCCGGCTCCTACGAGCAGTACTTC. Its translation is CSVETEAGSYEQYF.

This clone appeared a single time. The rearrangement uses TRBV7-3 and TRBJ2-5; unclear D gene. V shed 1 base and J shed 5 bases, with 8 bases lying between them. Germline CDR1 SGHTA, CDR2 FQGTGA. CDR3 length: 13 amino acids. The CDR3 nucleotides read TGTGCCAGCAGCTTAAGCGGAAGGGAGACCCAGTACTTC. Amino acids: CASSLSGRETQYF.

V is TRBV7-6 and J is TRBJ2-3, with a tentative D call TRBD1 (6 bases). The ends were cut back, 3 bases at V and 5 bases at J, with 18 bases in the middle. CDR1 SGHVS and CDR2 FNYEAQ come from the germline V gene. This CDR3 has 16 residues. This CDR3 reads CASSLILEQGRDTQYF. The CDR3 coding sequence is TGTGCCAGCAGCTTGATTCTGGAACAGGGAAGAGATACGCAGTATTTT.

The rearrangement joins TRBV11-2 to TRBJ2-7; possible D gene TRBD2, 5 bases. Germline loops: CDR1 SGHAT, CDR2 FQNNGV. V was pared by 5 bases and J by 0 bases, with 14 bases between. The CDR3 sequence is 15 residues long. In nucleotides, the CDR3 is TGTGCCAGCAGCCAGACGCCGGGGAGCTCCTACGAGCAGTACTTC. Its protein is CASSQTPGSSYEQYF.

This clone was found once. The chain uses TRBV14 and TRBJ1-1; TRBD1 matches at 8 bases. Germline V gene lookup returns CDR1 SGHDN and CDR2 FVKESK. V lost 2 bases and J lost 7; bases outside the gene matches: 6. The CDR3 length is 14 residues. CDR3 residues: CASSQWTGSVEAFF. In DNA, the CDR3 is TGTGCCAGCAGCCAATGGACAGGGTCGGTTGAAGCTTTCTTT.

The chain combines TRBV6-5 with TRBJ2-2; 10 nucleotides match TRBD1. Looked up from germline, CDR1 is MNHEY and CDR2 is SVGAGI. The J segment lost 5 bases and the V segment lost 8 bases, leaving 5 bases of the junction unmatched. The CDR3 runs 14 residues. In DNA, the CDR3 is TGTGCCAGCCGACAGGGGGCGGGTACCGGGGAGCTGTTTTTT. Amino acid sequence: CASRQGAGTGELFF.

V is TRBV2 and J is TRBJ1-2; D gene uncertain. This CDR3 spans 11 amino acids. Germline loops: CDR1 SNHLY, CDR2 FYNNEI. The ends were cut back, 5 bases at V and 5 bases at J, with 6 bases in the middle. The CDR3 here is CASSLDYGYTF. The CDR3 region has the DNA TGTGCCAGCAGTTTAGATTATGGCTACACCTTC.

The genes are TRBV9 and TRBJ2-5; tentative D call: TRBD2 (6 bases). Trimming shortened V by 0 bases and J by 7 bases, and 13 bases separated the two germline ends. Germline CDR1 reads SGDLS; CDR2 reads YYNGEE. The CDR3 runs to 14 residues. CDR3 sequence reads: CASSVDGDGGTQYF. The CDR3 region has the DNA TGTGCCAGCAGCGTAGATGGTGACGGGGGGACCCAGTACTTC.

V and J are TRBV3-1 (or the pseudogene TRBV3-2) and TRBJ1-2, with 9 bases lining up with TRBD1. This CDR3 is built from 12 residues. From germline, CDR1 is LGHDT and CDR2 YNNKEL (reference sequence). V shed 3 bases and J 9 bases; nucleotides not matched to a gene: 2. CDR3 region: CASSQGQGRYTF. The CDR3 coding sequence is TGTGCCAGCAGCCAGGGACAGGGTCGCTACACCTTC.

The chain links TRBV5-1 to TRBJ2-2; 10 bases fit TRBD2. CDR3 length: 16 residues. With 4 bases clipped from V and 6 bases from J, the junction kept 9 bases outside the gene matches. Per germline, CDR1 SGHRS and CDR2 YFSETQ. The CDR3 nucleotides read TGCGCCAGCAGCCCTCTAGCGGGAGCGTCTGCCGGGGAGCTGTTTTTT. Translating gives CASSPLAGASAGELFF.

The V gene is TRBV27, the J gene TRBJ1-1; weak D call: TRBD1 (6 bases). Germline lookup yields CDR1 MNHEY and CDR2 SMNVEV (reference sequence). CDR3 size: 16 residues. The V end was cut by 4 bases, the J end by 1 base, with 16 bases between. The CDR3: CASSSLQGLTNTEAFF. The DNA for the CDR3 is TGTGCCAGCAGTTCTCTACAGGGATTGACGAACACTGAAGCTTTCTTT.

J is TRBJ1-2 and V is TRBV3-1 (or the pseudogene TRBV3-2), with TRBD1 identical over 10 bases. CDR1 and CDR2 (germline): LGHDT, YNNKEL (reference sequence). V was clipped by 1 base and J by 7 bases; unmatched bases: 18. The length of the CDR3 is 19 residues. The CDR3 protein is CASSQVGTGVSPRIGGYTF. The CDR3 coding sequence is TGTGCCAGCAGCCAAGTCGGGACAGGGGTATCGCCGAGGATCGGTGGCTACACCTTC.

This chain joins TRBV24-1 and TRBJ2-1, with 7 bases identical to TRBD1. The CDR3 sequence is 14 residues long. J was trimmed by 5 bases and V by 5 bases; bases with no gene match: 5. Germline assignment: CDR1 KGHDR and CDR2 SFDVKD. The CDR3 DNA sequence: TGTGCCACCAGTGCCCGGACAGGAGACAATGAGCAGTTCTTC. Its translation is CATSARTGDNEQFF.

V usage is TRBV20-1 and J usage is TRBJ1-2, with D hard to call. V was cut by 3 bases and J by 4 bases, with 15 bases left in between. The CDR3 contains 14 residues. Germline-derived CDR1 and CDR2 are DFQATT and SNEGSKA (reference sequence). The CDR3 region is CSASLPGVAYGYTF. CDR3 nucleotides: TGCAGTGCTAGTTTGCCCGGGGTGGCCTATGGCTACACCTTC.

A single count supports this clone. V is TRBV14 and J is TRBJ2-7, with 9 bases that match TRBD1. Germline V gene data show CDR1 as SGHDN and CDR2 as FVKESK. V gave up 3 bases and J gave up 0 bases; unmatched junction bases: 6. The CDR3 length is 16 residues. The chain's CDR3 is CASSQMGTGSSYEQYF. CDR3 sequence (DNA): TGTGCCAGCAGCCAGATGGGGACAGGGAGCTCCTACGAGCAGTACTTC.

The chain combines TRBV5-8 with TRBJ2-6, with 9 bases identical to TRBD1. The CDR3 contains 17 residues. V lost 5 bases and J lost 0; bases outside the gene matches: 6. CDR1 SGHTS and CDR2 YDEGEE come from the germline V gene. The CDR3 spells CASRKTGGNSGANVLTF. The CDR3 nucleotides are TGTGCCAGCAGAAAGACAGGGGGAAACTCTGGGGCCAACGTCCTGACTTTC. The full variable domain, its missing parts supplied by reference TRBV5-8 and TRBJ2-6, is EAGVTQSPTHLIKTRGQQATLRCSPISGHTSVYWYQQALGLGLQFLLWYDEGEERNRGNFPPRFSGRQFPNYSSELNVNALELEDSALYLCASRKTGGNSGANVLTFGAGSRLTVL.

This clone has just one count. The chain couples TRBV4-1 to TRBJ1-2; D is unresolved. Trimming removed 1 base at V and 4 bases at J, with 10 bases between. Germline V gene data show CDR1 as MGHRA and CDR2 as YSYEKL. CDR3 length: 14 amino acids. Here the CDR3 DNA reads TGCGCCAGCAGCCAAGTGCGGGGATCCTATGGCTACACCTTC. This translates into CASSQVRGSYGYTF.

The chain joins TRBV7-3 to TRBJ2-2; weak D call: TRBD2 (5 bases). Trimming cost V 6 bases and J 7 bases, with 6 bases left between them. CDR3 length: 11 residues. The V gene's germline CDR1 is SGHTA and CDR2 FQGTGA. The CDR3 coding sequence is TGTGCCAGCAGTCGGGGCGGGGAGCTGTTTTTT. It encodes CASSRGGELFF.

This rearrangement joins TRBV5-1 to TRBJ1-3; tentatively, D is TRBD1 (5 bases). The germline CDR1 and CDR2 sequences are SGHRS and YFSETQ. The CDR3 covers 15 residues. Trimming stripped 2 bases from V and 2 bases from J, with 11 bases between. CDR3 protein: CASSFLGAAGNTIYF. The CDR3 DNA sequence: TGCGCCAGCAGCTTCCTAGGGGCTGCTGGAAACACCATATATTTT.